The 3 T cell receptor beta chains given below trace back to one sample, sequenced in a study of CD8 T cells in Susac syndrome. After extraction with the RNeasy kit, about 0.45 to 1 ug of the RNA was reverse transcribed using random hexamers. Via MiXCR, TCRdb re-called the immunoSEQ multiplex PCR reads, giving one row per CDR3 protein. The table lists approximately 140,000 distinct CDR3 sequences, 95% of them singletons, with about 0.11% in the top ten. Sequencing used CD4+ T cells from PBMCs. The source of these receptors is a human donor with multiple sclerosis.

The chain couples TRBV15 to TRBJ1-1, with D perhaps TRBD1 (6 bases). From germline, CDR1 is LNHNV and CDR2 YYDKDF (reference sequence). The CDR3 has 14 residues. V shed 0 bases and J shed 8 bases, with 13 bases lying between them. In nucleotides, the CDR3 is TGTGCCACCAGCAGAGATCAGGGGAGGAGAGAAGCTTTCTTT. Translating gives CATSRDQGRREAFF.

This chain joins TRBV11-2 and TRBJ2-3; D might be TRBD2 (5 bases). Trimming cost V 5 bases and J 4 bases, with 13 bases left between them. Germline-derived CDR1 and CDR2 are SGHAT and FQNNGV. CDR3 length: 14 residues. The CDR3 loop reads CASSPPAGADTQYF. The CDR3 nucleotides are TGTGCCAGCAGCCCGCCGGCCGGGGCAGATACGCAGTATTTT.

The chain carries TRBV3-1 and TRBJ2-3; D gene unclear. The CDR3 has 15 amino acids. Trimming removed 0 bases at V and 1 base at J, with 8 bases between. CDR1 and CDR2 (germline): LGHDT, YNNKEL (reference sequence). The CDR3 spells CASSQESRRTDTQYF. The CDR3 nucleotides are TGTGCCAGCAGCCAAGAATCCAGGCGCACAGATACGCAGTATTTT.